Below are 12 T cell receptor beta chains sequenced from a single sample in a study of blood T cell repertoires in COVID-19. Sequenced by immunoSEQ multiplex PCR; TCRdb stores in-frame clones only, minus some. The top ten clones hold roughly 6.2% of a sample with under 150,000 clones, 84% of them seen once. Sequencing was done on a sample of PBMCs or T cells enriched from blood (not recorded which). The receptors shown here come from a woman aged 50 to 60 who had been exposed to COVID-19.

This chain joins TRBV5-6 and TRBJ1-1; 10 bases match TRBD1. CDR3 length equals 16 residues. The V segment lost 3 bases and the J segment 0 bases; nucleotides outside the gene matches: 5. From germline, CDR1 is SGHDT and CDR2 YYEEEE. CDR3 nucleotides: TGTGCCAGCAGCTCCCCGACAGGGGGCCTGAACACTGAAGCTTTCTTT. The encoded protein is CASSSPTGGLNTEAFF.

The CDR3 here is CASSMRSTGPEQYF. The CDR3 DNA reads as TGCGCCAGCAGCATGCGCTCGACAGGGCCCGAGCAGTACTTC. The chain is built from TRBV5-1 and TRBJ2-7; 7 bases map to TRBD1. The CDR3 loop spans 14 amino acids. Unmatched junction bases numbered 10, after V lost 4 bases and J lost 6 bases. Germline CDR1 and CDR2: SGHRS and YFSETQ.

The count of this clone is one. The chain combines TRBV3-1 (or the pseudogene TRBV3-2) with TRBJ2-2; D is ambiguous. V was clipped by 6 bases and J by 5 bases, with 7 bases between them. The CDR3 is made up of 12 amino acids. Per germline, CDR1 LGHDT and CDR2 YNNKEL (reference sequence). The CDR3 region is CASSRRTGELFF. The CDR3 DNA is TGTGCCAGCAGTCGCCGGACCGGGGAGCTGTTTTTT.

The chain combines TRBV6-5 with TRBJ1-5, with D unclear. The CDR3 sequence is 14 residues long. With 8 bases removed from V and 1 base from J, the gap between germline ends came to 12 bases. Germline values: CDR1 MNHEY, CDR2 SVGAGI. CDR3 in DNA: TGTGCCAGCCGCGGGAAGGGAAGCAATCAGCCCCAGCATTTT. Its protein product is CASRGKGSNQPQHF.

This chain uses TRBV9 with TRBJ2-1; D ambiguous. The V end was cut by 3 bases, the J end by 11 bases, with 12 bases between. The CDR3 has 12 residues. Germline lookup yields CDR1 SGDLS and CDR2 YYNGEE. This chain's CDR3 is CASSGHTEKQFF. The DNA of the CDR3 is TGTGCCAGCAGCGGACACACAGAAAAGCAGTTCTTC.

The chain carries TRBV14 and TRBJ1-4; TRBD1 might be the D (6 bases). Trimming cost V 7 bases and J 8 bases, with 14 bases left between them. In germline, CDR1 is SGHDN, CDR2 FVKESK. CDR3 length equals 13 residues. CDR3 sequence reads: CASNRGGGEKLFF. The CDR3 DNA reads TGTGCCAGCAACCGAGGGGGTGGAGAAAAACTGTTTTTT.

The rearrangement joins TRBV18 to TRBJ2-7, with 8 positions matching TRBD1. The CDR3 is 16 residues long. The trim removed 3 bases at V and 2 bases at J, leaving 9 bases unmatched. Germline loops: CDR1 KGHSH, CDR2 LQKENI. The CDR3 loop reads CASSPTSGGIAYEQYF. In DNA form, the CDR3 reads TGTGCCAGCTCACCTACGTCAGGGGGCATCGCCTACGAGCAGTACTTC.

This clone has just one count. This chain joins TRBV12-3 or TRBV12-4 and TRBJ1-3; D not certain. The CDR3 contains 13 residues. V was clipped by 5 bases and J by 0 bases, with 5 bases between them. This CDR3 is CASSLRSGNTIYF. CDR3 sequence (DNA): TGTGCCAGCAGTCTCCGCTCTGGAAACACCATATATTTT.

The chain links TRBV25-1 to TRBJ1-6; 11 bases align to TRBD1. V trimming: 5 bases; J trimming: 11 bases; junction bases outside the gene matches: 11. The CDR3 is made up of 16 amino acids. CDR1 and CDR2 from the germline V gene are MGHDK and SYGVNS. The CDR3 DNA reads TGTGCCAGCAGTAGACGGACAGGGGGCGCGACGGCACCCCTCCACTTT. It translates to CASSRRTGGATAPLHF. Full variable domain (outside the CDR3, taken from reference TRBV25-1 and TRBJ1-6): EADIYQTPRYLVIGTGKKITLECSQTMGHDKMYWYQQDPGMELHLIHYSYGVNSTEKGDLSSESTVSRIRTEHFPLTLESARPSHTSQYLCASSRRTGGATAPLHFGNGTRLTVT.

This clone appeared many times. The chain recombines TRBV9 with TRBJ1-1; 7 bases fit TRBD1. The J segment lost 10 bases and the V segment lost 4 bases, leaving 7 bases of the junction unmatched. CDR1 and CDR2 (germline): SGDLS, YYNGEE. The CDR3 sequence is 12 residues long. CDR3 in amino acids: CASSKGGTVAFF. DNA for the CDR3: TGTGCCAGCAGCAAAGGGGGGACAGTAGCTTTCTTT.

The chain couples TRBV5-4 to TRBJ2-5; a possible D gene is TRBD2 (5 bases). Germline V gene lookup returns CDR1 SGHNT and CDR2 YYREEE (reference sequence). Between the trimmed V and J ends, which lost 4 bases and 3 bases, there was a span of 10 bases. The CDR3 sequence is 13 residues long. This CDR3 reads CASSPRGKETQYF. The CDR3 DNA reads TGTGCCAGCAGCCCCCGGGGAAAAGAGACCCAGTACTTC.

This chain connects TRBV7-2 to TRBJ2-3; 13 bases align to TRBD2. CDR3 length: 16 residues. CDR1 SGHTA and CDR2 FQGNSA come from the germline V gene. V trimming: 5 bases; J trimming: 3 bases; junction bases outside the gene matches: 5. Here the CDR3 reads CASSLGLAGRTDTQYF. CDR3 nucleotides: TGTGCCAGCAGCCTGGGACTAGCGGGACGAACAGATACGCAGTATTTT.